These 19 T cell receptor beta chains share one sample of origin, sequenced in a study of cytomegalovirus exposure and HLA in healthy donors. PCR involved 60 Vbeta and 13 Jbeta primers. Assay used: immunoSEQ multiplex PCR; TCRdb lists only in-frame clones, some missing. The sample includes about 180,000 clones, approximately 84% of them seen just once. Sequenced sample: PBMCs. The receptor source for this set is a girl aged 10 to 17 in good health and CMV-seropositive.

This sequence joins TRBV29-1 and TRBJ1-4, with a tentative D call TRBD1 (6 bases). Germline V gene lookup returns CDR1 SQVTM and CDR2 ANQGSEA. V dropped 0 bases and J dropped 8 bases, with 16 bases sitting between them. The CDR3 has 15 amino acids. The CDR3 region has the DNA TGCAGCGTTGAAGATCGGGTCAGGGGACGGGAAAAACTGTTTTTT. Translating it yields CSVEDRVRGREKLFF.

V usage is TRBV5-1 and J usage is TRBJ2-5, with TRBD1 matching 9 bases. The J call is doubtful: the DNA matches TRBJ2-7 better. The V gene's germline CDR1 is SGHRS and CDR2 YFSETQ. The CDR3 is made up of 15 amino acids. The CDR3 loop reads CASSLGDRGFYEQYF. CDR3 bases: TGCGCCAGCAGCTTGGGTGACAGGGGGTTCTACGAGCAGTACTTC.

This chain connects TRBV10-3 to TRBJ2-3; tentatively, D is TRBD2 (5 bases). CDR3 length equals 14 residues. Germline lookup yields CDR1 ENHRY and CDR2 SYGVKD. Trimming left V 3 bases short and J 2 bases short, with 9 bases between. DNA for the CDR3: TGTGCCATCAGTGAACAGCGGAACACAGATACGCAGTATTTT. This translates into CAISEQRNTDTQYF.

This chain links TRBV25-1 with TRBJ1-5; D is perhaps TRBD1 (5 bases). Germline CDR1 and CDR2: MGHDK and SYGVNS. Deletions cut 1 base from V and 0 bases from J, with 13 bases between. The CDR3 is 17 amino acids. The DNA of the CDR3 is TGTGCCAGCAGTGAATTCGGAGGGGAAAATAGCAATCAGCCCCAGCATTTT. Its protein is CASSEFGGENSNQPQHF.

The chain couples TRBV9 to TRBJ2-5, with 9 bases matching TRBD2. Germline CDR1 SGDLS, CDR2 YYNGEE. V lost 3 bases to trimming and J lost 4 bases; unmatched junction nucleotides: 10. This CDR3 is built from 16 residues. The CDR3 region has the DNA TGTGCCAGCAGCGCTGGAGTAGCGGGAGTTACAGAGACCCAGTACTTC. It specifies CASSAGVAGVTETQYF.

This chain links TRBV4-2 with TRBJ2-1, with D perhaps TRBD2 (6 bases). This CDR3 is built from 16 residues. Germline V gene sequence: CDR1 LGHNA, CDR2 YNFKEQ. The V end was cut by 0 bases, the J end by 7 bases, with 16 bases between. In DNA form, the CDR3 reads TGTGCCAGCAGCCAAGATGGGGCGGGATCTTGGAATGAGCAGTTCTTC. Encoded protein: CASSQDGAGSWNEQFF.

The chain joins TRBV5-6 to TRBJ1-1; D may be TRBD1 (5 bases). Trimming stripped 6 bases from V and 3 bases from J, with 15 bases between. The CDR3 consists of 14 residues. Germline lookup yields CDR1 SGHDT and CDR2 YYEEEE. Here the CDR3 reads CASTLLGEDTEAFF. The CDR3 coding sequence is TGTGCCAGCACCCTCCTGGGGGAGGACACTGAAGCTTTCTTT.

This clone was seen just once. This rearrangement joins TRBV25-1 to TRBJ1-1, with D possibly TRBD1 on 6 matching bases. Germline values: CDR1 MGHDK, CDR2 SYGVNS. This CDR3 contains 14 residues. V was trimmed by 3 bases and J by 3 bases, leaving 11 bases between them. The CDR3 sequence: CASSEYRVDTEAFF. In DNA form, the CDR3 reads TGTGCCAGCAGTGAGTACAGGGTGGACACTGAAGCTTTCTTT.

The table lists this clone with a count of one. The chain combines TRBV7-9 with TRBJ2-2, with D perhaps TRBD2 (5 bases). The V end was cut by 0 bases, the J end by 7 bases, with 9 bases between. Germline CDR1 SEHNR, CDR2 FQNEAQ (reference sequence). The CDR3 extends over 14 amino acids. The CDR3 nucleotides are TGTGCCAGCAGCTTAGCAGAGGGTATCGGGGAGCTGTTTTTT. Amino acid sequence: CASSLAEGIGELFF.

This chain links TRBV15 with TRBJ2-7; D might be TRBD2 (5 bases). The CDR3 runs to 15 residues. Trimming left V 3 bases short and J 2 bases short, with 14 bases between. The germline V gene encodes CDR1 LNHNV and CDR2 YYDKDF (reference sequence). CDR3 sequence: CATSRARGPTYEQYF. CDR3 sequence (DNA): TGTGCCACCAGCAGGGCCCGCGGGCCCACCTACGAGCAGTACTTC.

The chain combines TRBV10-2 with TRBJ1-2; TRBD1 agrees at 7 bases. With V trimmed by 2 bases and J by 4 bases, 7 bases remained unmatched. Germline values: CDR1 WSHSY, CDR2 SAAADI. CDR3 length: 15 residues. In nucleotides, the CDR3 is TGCGCCAGCAGTGAGGGAGGGGGCGCCGGCTATGGCTACACCTTC. Translating gives CASSEGGGAGYGYTF.

This chain joins TRBV5-1 and TRBJ2-7; 7 bases line up with TRBD2. After removal of 5 bases from V and 6 bases from J, the junction contained 11 bases not matched to a gene. Germline V lookup: CDR1 SGHRS, CDR2 YFSETQ. This CDR3 spans 14 amino acids. The CDR3 region has the DNA TGCGCCAGCAGTGGCGGGAGCTTGAGGGGCGAGCAGTACTTC. Translated: CASSGGSLRGEQYF. Filled out from reference TRBV5-1 and TRBJ2-7, the complete variable domain reads KAGVTQTPRYLIKTRGQQVTLSCSPISGHRSVSWYQQTPGQGLQFLFEYFSETQRNKGNFPGRFSGRQFSNSRSEMNVSTLELGDSALYLCASSGGSLRGEQYFGPGTRLTVT.

The chain recombines TRBV6-1 with TRBJ2-7, with 7 bases fitting TRBD2. In germline, CDR1 is MNHNS, CDR2 SASEGT. The CDR3 spans 14 residues. The V and J ends lost 10 bases and 7 bases, in that order; junction bases with no gene match: 16. The CDR3 loop is CAIEPSGATSEQYF. CDR3 sequence (DNA): TGTGCCATCGAACCTAGCGGAGCGACCTCAGAGCAGTACTTC.

This clone appeared a single time. V is TRBV29-1 and J is TRBJ2-1, with 9 bases fitting TRBD2. V was clipped by 2 bases and J by 2 bases; unmatched bases: 4. The CDR3 loop spans 15 amino acids. Germline V gene sequence: CDR1 SQVTM, CDR2 ANQGSEA. CDR3 in amino acids: CSVELAGPPYNEQFF. CDR3 DNA sequence: TGCAGCGTTGAACTAGCGGGACCGCCCTACAATGAGCAGTTCTTC.

The chain combines TRBV4-1 with TRBJ1-4, with D unresolved. CDR1 MGHRA and CDR2 YSYEKL come from the germline V gene. With 4 bases removed from V and 4 bases from J, the gap between germline ends came to 16 bases. The CDR3 contains 16 residues. CDR3 DNA: TGCGCCAGCAGCCCCAGACCGGTAGAGGGTAATGAAAAACTGTTTTTT. It yields the protein CASSPRPVEGNEKLFF.

The chain recombines TRBV2 with TRBJ2-7; 7 bases fit TRBD1. Losses at the gene ends were 8 bases for V and 6 bases for J; bases not matched to a gene: 10. There are 13 residues in the CDR3. The germline V gene encodes CDR1 SNHLY and CDR2 FYNNEI. The CDR3 DNA sequence: TGTGCCAGCCTGTCACAGGGGTTATTCGAGCAGTACTTC. Translated: CASLSQGLFEQYF.

Concerning this clone itself: The sample has other DNA sequences that encode this CDR3 too. The chain couples TRBV9 to TRBJ1-1, with D perhaps matching TRBD1 (5 bases). V shed 0 bases and J shed 6 bases, with 9 bases lying between them. This CDR3 region has 13 residues. The germline V gene encodes CDR1 SGDLS and CDR2 YYNGEE. The CDR3 DNA is TGTGCCAGCAGCGTAGTCCGGGGGGCTGAAGCTTTCTTT. Translated: CASSVVRGAEAFF.

The chain carries TRBV19 and TRBJ1-3; D is possibly TRBD1 (5 bases). V lost 3 bases, J lost 0 bases, and 6 bases lay in between. This CDR3 region has 14 residues. The germline CDR1 and CDR2 sequences are LNHDA and SQIVND (reference sequence). The CDR3 nucleotides read TGTGCCAGTAGTATTGGGGCCTCTGGAAACACCATATATTTT. Translating it yields CASSIGASGNTIYF.

V usage is TRBV27 and J usage is TRBJ2-2; 7 bases match TRBD1. Germline-derived CDR1 and CDR2 are MNHEY and SMNVEV (reference sequence). V was clipped by 0 bases and J by 2 bases; unmatched bases: 0. The CDR3 contains 15 residues. The chain's CDR3 is CASSLSGGNTGELFF. In DNA, the CDR3 is TGTGCCAGCAGTTTATCAGGGGGCAACACCGGGGAGCTGTTTTTT.